The 14 T cell receptor beta chains below were found in one sample sequenced in a study of cytomegalovirus exposure and HLA in healthy donors. PCR involved 60 Vbeta and 13 Jbeta primers. Libraries were prepared by immunoSEQ multiplex PCR; TCRdb keeps only in-frame clonotypes and omits some of them. Of more than 110,000 clones listed, 77% are singletons. The sequencing input was PBMCs. These receptors came from a male donor in good health and CMV-seronegative.

This clone was seen only once. The V call is TRBV9, the J call TRBJ1-2; D is unclear. V lost 3 bases to trimming and J lost 4 bases, with 22 bases between them. Germline V gene sequence: CDR1 SGDLS, CDR2 YYNGEE. The CDR3 consists of 17 residues. CDR3 sequence (DNA): TGTGCCAGCAGCGGCTCCGGGTCAACTGCTTTTCTCTATGGCTACACCTTC. Encoded protein: CASSGSGSTAFLYGYTF.

The chain carries TRBV10-3 and TRBJ2-1; 13 bases line up with TRBD2. This CDR3 is 15 amino acids long. Germline lookup yields CDR1 ENHRY and CDR2 SYGVKD. Trimming at V came to 4 bases and at J to 8 bases, leaving 5 bases not matched to a gene. CDR3 region: CAISGTSGRAYEQFF. The CDR3 DNA reads TGTGCCATCAGTGGCACTAGCGGGAGGGCGTATGAGCAGTTCTTC.

V usage is TRBV4-1 and J usage is TRBJ2-5, with 10 bases matching TRBD1. The CDR3 sequence is 15 residues long. The junction had 6 bases not matched to a gene; V was cut back by 3 bases and J by 5 bases. Germline V gene data show CDR1 as MGHRA and CDR2 as YSYEKL. The CDR3 spells CASSQLTGGQETQYF. CDR3 sequence (DNA): TGCGCCAGCAGCCAGCTGACAGGGGGCCAGGAGACCCAGTACTTC.

The chain recombines TRBV18 with TRBJ2-5; the match to TRBD1 covers 7 bases. CDR3 size: 15 residues. J lost 2 bases, V lost 3 bases, and 6 bases had no gene match. Germline V gene lookup returns CDR1 KGHSH and CDR2 LQKENI. CDR3 sequence reads: CASSPRAGGQETQYF. The DNA for the CDR3 is TGTGCCAGCTCACCGCGTGCAGGGGGACAAGAGACCCAGTACTTC.

The chain is built from TRBV4-3 and TRBJ2-7, with 8 bases fitting TRBD2. Trimming cost V 2 bases and J 0 bases; bases outside gene matches: 6. The CDR3 is 16 amino acids. The germline CDR1 and CDR2 sequences are LGHNA and YSLEER. The CDR3 DNA sequence: TGCGCCAGCAGCCAACGAGCCGGGACTAGCTCCTACGAGCAGTACTTC. It yields the protein CASSQRAGTSSYEQYF.

The V call is TRBV9, the J call TRBJ2-2; 7 nucleotides align to TRBD1. V was clipped by 3 bases and J by 2 bases; unmatched bases: 4. Germline CDR1 is SGDLS and CDR2 is YYNGEE. This CDR3 region has 15 residues. The CDR3, as DNA: TGTGCCAGCAGCGGAGGGACAGCTAACACCGGGGAGCTGTTTTTT. Protein: CASSGGTANTGELFF.

There are a few counts of this clone. The chain carries TRBV19 and TRBJ1-2; 8 bases fit TRBD1. CDR1 is LNHDA and CDR2 is SQIVND in the germline V gene (reference sequence). After removal of 3 bases from V and 4 bases from J, the junction contained 4 bases not matched to a gene. The CDR3 is 14 amino acids. The CDR3: CASSILGQGYGYTF. CDR3 sequence (DNA): TGTGCCAGTAGTATCCTCGGACAGGGCTATGGCTACACCTTC.

The chain carries TRBV6-5 and TRBJ1-1, with a possible D match to TRBD1 (6 bases). Germline CDR1 reads MNHEY; CDR2 reads SVGAGI. The CDR3 sequence is 15 residues long. V shed 8 bases and J shed 2 bases, with 18 bases lying between them. The chain's CDR3 is CASRTRTAGNTEAFF. Written as DNA, the CDR3 is TGTGCCAGCCGAACCCGGACAGCAGGAAACACTGAAGCTTTCTTT.

The chain joins TRBV7-2 to TRBJ2-5, with D possibly being TRBD1 (7 bases). The closer fit of TRBJ2-7 to the DNA end suggests the J call may be wrong. Germline loops: CDR1 SGHTA, CDR2 FQGNSA. This CDR3 has 14 amino acids. Written as DNA, the CDR3 is TGTGCCAGCAGCCCAGGGGGGTCGGAGGACGAGCAGTACTTC. It is translated as CASSPGGSEDEQYF.

This clone has just one count. V gene TRBV23-1 combines with J gene TRBJ1-6; a weak D match, TRBD1 (6 bases). TRBV23-1 qualifies as an ORF whose function is uncertain. The CDR3 has 16 amino acids. V was pared by 1 base and J by 10 bases, with 17 bases between. In DNA form, the CDR3 reads TGCGCCAGCAGTCAATTATCCGGGACACCCATCTCACCCCTCCACTTT. Amino acid sequence: CASSQLSGTPISPLHF.

This chain uses TRBV13 with TRBJ2-5; weak D call: TRBD2 (5 bases). Germline CDR1 and CDR2: PRHDT and FYEKMQ (reference sequence). This CDR3 contains 12 residues. Trimming took off 4 bases at V and 5 bases at J, with 8 bases between the two ends. The CDR3 region is CASSSLAETQYF. CDR3 bases: TGTGCCAGCAGCTCCTTAGCGGAGACCCAGTACTTC.

The rearrangement links TRBV7-3 to TRBJ2-1; 8 bases align to TRBD2. J gave up 7 bases and V 4 bases, and 12 bases lay outside the gene matches. CDR3 length: 16 residues. Germline CDR1 is SGHTA and CDR2 is FQGTGA. For the CDR3, the DNA is TGTGCCAGCAGCTACCGGAGTGGGACTAGTTATAATGAGCAGTTCTTC. It specifies CASSYRSGTSYNEQFF.

The chain is built from TRBV10-2 and TRBJ2-1, with 11 bases lining up with TRBD2. V lost 8 bases and J lost 3; bases outside the gene matches: 12. The CDR3 runs to 17 residues. CDR1 is WSHSY, CDR2 SAAADI, per germline. The CDR3 here is CASLNPRLAGYYNEQFF. The CDR3 region has the DNA TGCGCCAGCCTCAATCCCAGACTAGCGGGGTACTACAATGAGCAGTTCTTC.

The chain has TRBV14 and TRBJ1-2; D ambiguous. Germline CDR1 reads SGHDN; CDR2 reads FVKESK. The CDR3 consists of 16 residues. V lost 1 base to trimming and J lost 4 bases, with 16 bases between them. Here the CDR3 reads CASSQGERVLPYGYTF. The CDR3 region has the DNA TGTGCCAGCAGCCAAGGGGAGCGGGTCCTACCCTATGGCTACACCTTC.